Shown below are 32 T cell receptor beta chains from a single sample sequenced in a study of CD8+CD57+ T cells in acquired aplastic anemia. Sequencing was done on patients that had shown CD8+CD57+ cell expansion by flow cytometry. For CDR3 and TCR beta VDJ profiling, genomic DNA was the template used. TCRdb re-called the reads through MiXCR, storing one row per CDR3 protein. The sample holds around 190,000 distinct CDR3 sequences, less than 50% seen once. Sequences were obtained from sorted CD4+, CD8+, or CD8+CD57+ T cells (not recorded which) from PBMCs. These receptors came from a human donor with aplastic anemia.

There are many counts of this clonotype. This chain uses TRBV27 with TRBJ1-1; D is unclear. CDR1 and CDR2 from the germline V gene are MNHEY and SMNVEV (reference sequence). V was trimmed by 6 bases and J by 2 bases, leaving 4 bases between them. The CDR3 is 11 residues long. CDR3 loop: CASRVNTEAFF. The CDR3 nucleotides read TGTGCCAGCAGAGTTAACACTGAAGCTTTCTTT.

Only one count was recorded for this clonotype. The rearrangement joins TRBV2 to TRBJ2-2; 10 bases map to TRBD1. V was pared by 7 bases and J by 7 bases, with 9 bases of the junction left unmatched. Germline CDR1 is SNHLY and CDR2 is FYNNEI. The CDR3 is made up of 15 amino acids. CDR3 sequence (DNA): TGTGCCAGCACCGGGACAGGGGATGTGGGCGGGGAGCTGTTTTTT. Amino acid sequence: CASTGTGDVGGELFF.

Only a few counts were recorded for this clonotype. The gene calls are TRBV7-2 and TRBJ1-6; D unclear. Germline CDR1 reads SGHTA; CDR2 reads FQGNSA. V shed 1 base and J shed 8 bases, with 6 bases lying between them. The CDR3 has 13 residues. The CDR3 spells CASSLDRYSPLHF. In DNA form, the CDR3 reads TGTGCCAGCAGCTTAGATCGCTATTCACCCCTCCACTTT.

The count of this clonotype is one. Sequence at one end of the junction differs from germline and may be a read error. The chain recombines TRBV7-2 with TRBJ2-3; no reliable D call. Per germline, CDR1 SGHTA and CDR2 FQGNSA. The length of the CDR3 is 15 residues. CDR3 in amino acids: CASSWAATTTDTQYF. In DNA form, the CDR3 reads TGCGCCAGCAGCTGGGCAGCGACGACCACAGATACGCAGTATTTT.

This clonotype was counted ten times or more. The gene calls are TRBV2 and TRBJ2-2; a weak D match, TRBD1 (5 bases). CDR3 length equals 13 residues. Germline assignment: CDR1 SNHLY and CDR2 FYNNEI. Trimming pared 8 bases from V and 8 bases from J, leaving 15 bases between. The CDR3 reads CASAQGFAGELFF. Here the CDR3 DNA reads TGTGCCAGCGCGCAGGGATTTGCTGGGGAGCTGTTTTTT.

The sample holds many counts of this clonotype. This chain connects TRBV18 to TRBJ2-5; D is ambiguous. The germline V gene encodes CDR1 KGHSH and CDR2 LQKENI. Trimming pared 1 base from V and 1 base from J, leaving 7 bases between. This CDR3 has 14 amino acids. The CDR3 spells CASSPQSGQETQYF. DNA for the CDR3: TGTGCCAGCTCACCACAGTCTGGCCAAGAGACCCAGTACTTC.

This clonotype has ten or more counts. The chain joins TRBV10-3 to TRBJ2-1, with 10 bases matching TRBD2. V lost 10 bases and J lost 5; bases outside the gene matches: 5. This CDR3 has 13 residues. The germline CDR1 and CDR2 sequences are ENHRY and SYGVKD. The CDR3 DNA follows: TGTGCCACCCTAGCGGGGGTCAACAATGAGCAGTTCTTC. This sequence encodes CATLAGVNNEQFF.

This clonotype showed up just a few times. The rearrangement uses TRBV10-3 and TRBJ1-3; D unclear. The V gene's germline CDR1 is ENHRY and CDR2 SYGVKD. This CDR3 has 14 residues. The germline V and J ends were trimmed by 6 bases and 2 bases, with 11 bases remaining between them. This CDR3 reads CAIRSDGAGNTIYF. CDR3 DNA: TGTGCCATCAGGTCCGACGGGGCTGGAAACACCATATATTTT.

The chain employs TRBV5-1 and TRBJ2-5; tentative D call: TRBD2 (6 bases). Germline lookup yields CDR1 SGHRS and CDR2 YFSETQ. The CDR3 extends over 16 amino acids. Trimming left V 1 base short and J 5 bases short, with 18 bases between. CDR3 sequence (DNA): TGCGCCAGCAGCTTGCAGGTTAGCGGAGGAGGGGAGACCCAGTACTTC. Protein product: CASSLQVSGGGETQYF.

The chain links TRBV20-1 to TRBJ1-2; D is undetermined. V lost 3 bases and J 4 bases, leaving 9 bases between the germline ends. The CDR3 loop spans 12 amino acids. The germline CDR1 and CDR2 sequences are DFQATT and SNEGSKA (reference sequence). CDR3 region: CSASPLSYGYTF. The CDR3 coding sequence is TGCAGTGCTAGTCCTTTGTCCTATGGCTACACCTTC.

This clonotype has ten or more counts. V is TRBV7-3 and J is TRBJ2-2; 9 bases fit TRBD2. The CDR3 has 17 residues. Unmatched junction bases numbered 12, after V lost 5 bases and J lost 5 bases. CDR1 SGHTA and CDR2 FQGTGA come from the germline V gene. The CDR3 DNA sequence: TGTGCCAGCAGCGCAACTCCGGGACTAGCTGTTACCGGGGAGCTGTTTTTT. This sequence encodes CASSATPGLAVTGELFF.

J is TRBJ2-3 and V is TRBV6-2 or TRBV6-3, with D perhaps TRBD1 or TRBD2 (6 bases each). From germline, CDR1 is MNHEY and CDR2 SVGEGT. This CDR3 has 17 residues. Between the trimmed V and J ends, which lost 0 bases and 1 base, there was a span of 14 bases. The CDR3 nucleotides read TGTGCCAGCAGTTACTCACAGGGTGTAGCGGGCACAGATACGCAGTATTTT. This translates into CASSYSQGVAGTDTQYF.

A word on this clonotype: A read error may explain this, as a much larger clone is one base away. This chain joins TRBV6-4 and TRBJ2-6; D unclear. CDR3 length: 17 residues. Germline CDR1 MRHNA, CDR2 SNTAGT. For the CDR3, the DNA is TGTGCCAGCAGTGACTCGATGAGGCTATCTGGGACCAACGTCCTGACTTTC. Translation: CASSDSMRLSGTNVLTF.

This clonotype was found many times. This rearrangement joins TRBV7-2 to TRBJ2-3; D unresolved. CDR1 is SGHTA, CDR2 FQGNSA, per germline. CDR3 length: 12 residues. V was pared by 2 bases and J by 7 bases, with 7 bases between. The CDR3 DNA follows: TGTGCCAGCAGCTTACTTACGTATACGCAGTATTTT. It specifies CASSLLTYTQYF.

The table lists this clonotype with a few counts. This chain joins TRBV27 and TRBJ2-1; D gene unclear. CDR3 length: 12 residues. In germline, CDR1 is MNHEY, CDR2 SMNVEV (reference sequence). V gave up 4 bases and J gave up 7 bases, with 8 bases separating them. CDR3 sequence (DNA): TGTGCCAGCAGTTCCCCAAGAAATGAGCAGTTCTTC. Its translation: CASSSPRNEQFF.

This clonotype was recorded many times. The V gene is TRBV10-3, the J gene TRBJ2-1, with D uncertain. The CDR3 spans 14 residues. CDR1 and CDR2 (germline): ENHRY, SYGVKD. Trimming took off 7 bases at V and 6 bases at J, with 16 bases between the two ends. The CDR3 DNA reads TGTGCCATCAAACCTGTTGAGGCCTCCAATGAGCAGTTCTTC. Its protein product is CAIKPVEASNEQFF.

This clonotype has at least ten counts. The genes are TRBV25-1 and TRBJ1-1, with TRBD1 identical over 8 bases. Germline CDR1 reads MGHDK; CDR2 reads SYGVNS. The CDR3 covers 18 residues. Trimming took 3 bases from V and 1 from J; bases not matched to a gene: 13. The CDR3, as DNA: TGTGCCAGCAGTGACCGAACCAGGGGGCTAGGGGGGAACACTGAAGCTTTCTTT. Protein: CASSDRTRGLGGNTEAFF.

The J gene is TRBJ2-7, the V gene TRBV2; D is possibly TRBD1 (5 bases). Germline values: CDR1 SNHLY, CDR2 FYNNEI. V gave up 3 bases and J gave up 5 bases, with 14 bases separating them. This CDR3 has 14 residues. CDR3 region: CASSDVRESHEQYF. The CDR3, as DNA: TGTGCCAGCAGTGACGTCAGGGAATCCCACGAGCAGTACTTC.

CDR3 sequence (DNA): TGTGCCAGTATAAGGGACAGGGTGAACACTGAAGCTTTCTTT. It yields the protein CASIRDRVNTEAFF. This chain uses TRBV19 with TRBJ1-1; 9 bases align to TRBD1. V lost 7 bases to trimming and J lost 0 bases; unmatched junction nucleotides: 3. The CDR3 runs 14 residues. The V gene's germline CDR1 is LNHDA and CDR2 SQIVND (reference sequence).

The chain combines TRBV24-1 with TRBJ2-1, with TRBD1 as a possible D gene (6 bases). CDR3 size: 13 residues. The germline V gene encodes CDR1 KGHDR and CDR2 SFDVKD. V was clipped by 3 bases and J by 9 bases, with 11 bases between them. This CDR3 is CATSDNRVCEQFF. CDR3 nucleotides: TGTGCCACCAGTGATAACAGGGTATGTGAGCAGTTCTTC.

This clonotype occurred many times. This chain connects TRBV7-3 to TRBJ2-1, with TRBD2 identical over 10 bases. J lost 5 bases, V lost 4 bases, and 5 bases had no gene match. In germline, CDR1 is SGHTA, CDR2 FQGTGA. The CDR3 contains 15 residues. The CDR3 protein is CASSSYSGGHNEQFF. In DNA form, the CDR3 reads TGTGCCAGCAGCTCATATAGCGGGGGGCACAATGAGCAGTTCTTC.

The chain uses TRBV24-1 and TRBJ2-3, with TRBD1 as a possible D gene (5 bases). The length of the CDR3 is 15 residues. V was shortened by 7 bases and J by 3 bases, with 16 bases between the two germline ends. Germline values: CDR1 KGHDR, CDR2 SFDVKD. The CDR3 bases are TGTGCCACCAGACCTGGTAGGGGCAGTACAGATACGCAGTATTTT. It yields the protein CATRPGRGSTDTQYF.

At least ten counts were recorded for this clonotype. The chain joins TRBV7-2 to TRBJ1-5, with unresolved D. Germline CDR1 SGHTA, CDR2 FQGNSA. With 2 bases removed from V and 7 bases from J, the gap between germline ends came to 9 bases. The CDR3 covers 13 residues. CDR3 region: CASSLSSRQPQHF. For the CDR3, the DNA is TGTGCCAGCAGCTTATCATCCAGACAGCCCCAGCATTTT.

This chain links TRBV19 with TRBJ1-5; D is undetermined. The germline CDR1 and CDR2 sequences are LNHDA and SQIVND (reference sequence). This CDR3 region has 14 residues. Trimming pared 0 bases from V and 5 bases from J, leaving 8 bases between. In DNA, the CDR3 is TGTGCCAGTAGTATAGATAGGAAATATCAGCCCCAGCATTTT. This translates into CASSIDRKYQPQHF.

This clonotype was recorded a few times. This could be a read error, since a much larger clone is one nucleotide away. The chain links TRBV19 to TRBJ1-1; the D is unclear. The germline V gene has CDR1 LNHDA and CDR2 SQIVND (reference sequence). Deletions cut 8 bases from V and 3 bases from J, with 10 bases between. The CDR3 is 12 residues long. The CDR3 spells CASEYSHTEAFF. CDR3 in DNA: TGTGCCAGTGAGTACAGCCACACTGAAGCTTTCTTT.

This clonotype was detected ten times or more. The chain couples TRBV2 to TRBJ2-1; 12 bases agree with TRBD2. The junction had 7 bases not matched to a gene; V was cut back by 7 bases and J by 0 bases. Germline CDR1 is SNHLY and CDR2 is FYNNEI. This CDR3 comprises 17 residues. The CDR3 sequence: CASKTSGGLSSYNEQFF. The CDR3 DNA reads TGTGCCAGCAAAACTAGCGGGGGGTTAAGCTCCTACAATGAGCAGTTCTTC.

This clonotype was seen many times. The genes are TRBV12-3 or TRBV12-4 and TRBJ1-5; D call uncertain. V lost 3 bases and J 0 bases, leaving 3 bases between the germline ends. The CDR3 is 13 residues long. The CDR3 nucleotides read TGTGCCAGCAGTTTTGGTAGCAATCAGCCCCAGCATTTT. This encodes CASSFGSNQPQHF.

This clonotype was seen ten or more times. The chain links TRBV7-2 to TRBJ1-2; the D gene is possibly TRBD1 (5 bases). The CDR3 runs 15 residues. V lost 5 bases to trimming and J lost 4 bases, with 17 bases between them. CDR1 is SGHTA, CDR2 FQGNSA, per germline. The CDR3 protein is CASSPNQGLSYGYTF. The CDR3 bases are TGTGCCAGCAGCCCAAACCAGGGTTTATCCTATGGCTACACCTTC.

This clonotype was picked up a small number of times. The V call is TRBV10-3, the J call TRBJ1-6; 10 bases fit TRBD1. V lost 3 bases, J lost 9 bases, and 2 bases stayed unmatched. The CDR3 runs to 14 residues. Germline lookup yields CDR1 ENHRY and CDR2 SYGVKD. CDR3 sequence reads: CAISEGTGVSPLHF. As DNA, the CDR3 is TGTGCCATCAGTGAAGGGACAGGGGTTTCACCCCTCCACTTT.

The genes are TRBV19 and TRBJ2-1; the D is unclear. Germline V gene sequence: CDR1 LNHDA, CDR2 SQIVND (reference sequence). With 9 bases removed from V and 10 bases from J, the gap between germline ends came to 4 bases. The CDR3 is made up of 8 amino acids. The CDR3 sequence: CASTEQFF. The CDR3 region has the DNA TGTGCCAGCACCGAGCAGTTCTTC.

The chain combines TRBV7-9 with TRBJ2-7, with 9 bases lining up with TRBD1. Germline lookup yields CDR1 SEHNR and CDR2 FQNEAQ (reference sequence). This CDR3 has 13 residues. Trimming removed 5 bases from V and 6 bases from J; junction bases left unmatched: 5. This CDR3 is CASSLGQGGEQYF. The CDR3 DNA reads as TGTGCCAGCAGCCTGGGACAGGGTGGCGAGCAGTACTTC.

In its sample, this clonotype was seen many times. CDR3 sequence reads: CASSLRRAGGSTDTQYF. The CDR3 DNA follows: TGTGCCAGCAGCCTTCGCCGGGCGGGGGGAAGCACAGATACGCAGTATTTT. The gene calls are TRBV9 and TRBJ2-3; 8 positions agree with TRBD2. CDR1 is SGDLS, CDR2 YYNGEE, per germline. Trimming took 4 bases from V and 0 from J; bases not matched to a gene: 10. The CDR3 contains 17 residues.